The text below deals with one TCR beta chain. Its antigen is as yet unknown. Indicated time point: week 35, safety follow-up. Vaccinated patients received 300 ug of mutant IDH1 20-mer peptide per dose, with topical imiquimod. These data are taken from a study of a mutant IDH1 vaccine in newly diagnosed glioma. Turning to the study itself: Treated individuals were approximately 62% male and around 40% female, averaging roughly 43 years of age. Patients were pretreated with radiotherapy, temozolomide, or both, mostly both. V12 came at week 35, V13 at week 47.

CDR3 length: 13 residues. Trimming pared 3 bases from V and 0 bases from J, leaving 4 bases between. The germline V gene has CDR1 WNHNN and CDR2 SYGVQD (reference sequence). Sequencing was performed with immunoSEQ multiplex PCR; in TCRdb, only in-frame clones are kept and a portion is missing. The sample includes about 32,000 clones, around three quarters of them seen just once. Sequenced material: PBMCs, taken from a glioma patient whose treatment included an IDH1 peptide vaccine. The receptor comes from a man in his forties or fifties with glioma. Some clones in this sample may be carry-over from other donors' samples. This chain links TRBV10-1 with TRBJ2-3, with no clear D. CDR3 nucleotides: TGCGCCAGCAGTGATTCTAGCACAGATACGCAGTATTTT. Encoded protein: CASSDSSTDTQYF.